The 3 T cell receptor beta chains below all came from one sample that was sequenced in a study of cytomegalovirus exposure and HLA in healthy donors. Libraries were prepared by immunoSEQ multiplex PCR; TCRdb keeps only in-frame clonotypes and omits some of them. The table shows around 250,000 clones, with roughly 89% occurring only once. The material sequenced was PBMCs. The receptors come from a young woman in good health and CMV-seronegative.

The rearrangement uses TRBV4-3 and TRBJ2-3; 8 bases agree with TRBD2. The CDR3 is 16 amino acids. V lost 1 base to trimming and J lost 6 bases; unmatched junction nucleotides: 9. Germline V CDR1 and CDR2: LGHNA, YSLEER. The CDR3 DNA follows: TGCGCCAGCAGCCAAGCTTGGACTAGCAATTATGATACGCAGTATTTT. Residues: CASSQAWTSNYDTQYF.

This rearrangement joins TRBV5-1 to TRBJ1-1, with a possible D match to TRBD1 (5 bases). V lost 0 bases, J lost 4 bases, and 10 bases lay in between. Germline CDR1 and CDR2: SGHRS and YFSETQ. This CDR3 is 14 amino acids long. CDR3 sequence: CASSLEAGGTEAFF. The CDR3 DNA follows: TGCGCCAGCAGCTTGGAGGCCGGGGGCACTGAAGCTTTCTTT.

V and J are TRBV5-4 and TRBJ2-7; 9 bases are shared with TRBD2. Trimming removed 2 bases from V and 4 bases from J; junction bases left unmatched: 4. The V gene's germline CDR1 is SGHNT and CDR2 YYREEE (reference sequence). The CDR3 has 14 residues. CDR3 nucleotide sequence: TGTGCCAGCAGCTTTGGCGGGGGGGCATACGAGCAGTACGTC. It translates to CASSFGGGAYEQYV.